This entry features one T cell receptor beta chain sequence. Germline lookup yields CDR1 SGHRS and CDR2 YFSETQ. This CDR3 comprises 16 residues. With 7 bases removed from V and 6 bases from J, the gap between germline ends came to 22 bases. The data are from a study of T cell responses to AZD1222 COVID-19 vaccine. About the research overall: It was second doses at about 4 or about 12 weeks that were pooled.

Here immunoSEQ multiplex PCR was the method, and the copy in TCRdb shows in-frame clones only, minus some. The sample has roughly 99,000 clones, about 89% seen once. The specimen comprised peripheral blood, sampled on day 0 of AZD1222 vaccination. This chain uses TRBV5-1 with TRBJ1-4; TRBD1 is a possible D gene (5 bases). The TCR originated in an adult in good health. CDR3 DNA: TGCGCCAGCTCCTTGCCCCTAGGGGAAGGCCATGAAAAACTGTTTTTT. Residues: CASSLPLGEGHEKLFF.